The 6 T cell receptor beta chains listed next were all sequenced from one sample in a study of T cell responses to AZD1222 COVID-19 vaccine. Profiling relied on immunoSEQ multiplex PCR, and the TCRdb table lists in-frame clones only, not all of them. The table records 100,000 or so clones, around 83% of them present only once. The source was peripheral blood, collected on day 0 of AZD1222 vaccination. These receptor sequences come from an adult in good health.

As to this clone: The sample carries other DNA sequences with the same CDR3. The genes are TRBV5-1 and TRBJ1-4; TRBD1 aligns across 7 bases. The CDR3 is 14 residues long. The V segment lost 0 bases and the J segment 5 bases; nucleotides outside the gene matches: 1. From germline, CDR1 is SGHRS and CDR2 YFSETQ. For the CDR3, the DNA is TGCGCCAGCAGCTTGGGACAGGGAAATGAAAAACTGTTTTTT. As protein: CASSLGQGNEKLFF.

The chain is built from TRBV9 and TRBJ2-6; 15 bases are shared with TRBD2. V lost 4 bases, J lost 2 bases, and 4 bases stayed unmatched. CDR3 length: 18 amino acids. Per the germline V gene, CDR1 is SGDLS and CDR2 is YYNGEE. CDR3 bases: TGTGCCAGCAGCCCCAGGACTAGCGGGAGGGCTGGGGCCAACGTCCTGACTTTC. Translating it yields CASSPRTSGRAGANVLTF. The entire variable domain, with the rest obtained from reference TRBV9 and TRBJ2-6, is as follows: DSGVTQTPKHLITATGQRVTLRCSPRSGDLSVYWYQQSLDQGLQFLIQYYNGEERAKGNILERFSAQQFPDLHSELNLSSLELGDSALYFCASSPRTSGRAGANVLTFGAGSRLTVL.

V and J are TRBV30 and TRBJ1-1; 8 nucleotides agree with TRBD1. J was trimmed by 1 base and V by 3 bases; bases with no gene match: 7. Germline-derived CDR1 and CDR2 are GTSNPN and SVGIG (reference sequence). The CDR3 sequence is 15 residues long. As DNA, the CDR3 is TGTGCCTGGAGGCGGACAGGGCAGGAGAACACTGAAGCTTTCTTT. Its translation is CAWRRTGQENTEAFF. Drawing the rest from reference TRBV30 and TRBJ1-1, the complete variable domain is SQTIHQWPATLVQPVGSPLSLECTVEGTSNPNLYWYRQAAGRGLQLLFYSVGIGQISSEVPQNLSASRPQDRQFILSSKKLLLSDSGFYLCAWRRTGQENTEAFFGQGTRLTVV.

Remarks on this clone: At one end the junction does not follow the germline gene, possibly because of a read error. This chain joins TRBV4-3 and TRBJ2-7; 10 positions agree with TRBD2. This CDR3 region has 13 residues. The germline V gene encodes CDR1 LGHNA and CDR2 YSLEER. The CDR3 loop is CASSQDRGLAGAF. For the CDR3, the DNA is TGCGCCAGCAGCCAAGATAGGGGGCTAGCGGGAGCCTTC.

This chain links TRBV4-3 with TRBJ1-2; 9 bases fit TRBD1. Germline V CDR1 and CDR2: LGHNA, YSLEER. V shed 5 bases, J shed 0 bases, and the junction held 1 base outside the gene matches. The CDR3 runs to 14 residues. In DNA form, the CDR3 reads TGCGCCAGCAGCGGGGACAGGGCTAACTATGGCTACACCTTC. Translated, it gives CASSGDRANYGYTF.

The chain links TRBV5-8 to TRBJ2-1; the match to TRBD2 covers 9 bases. The length of the CDR3 is 15 residues. The V and J ends lost 7 bases and 6 bases, in that order; junction bases with no gene match: 11. Germline loops: CDR1 SGHTS, CDR2 YDEGEE. CDR3 DNA sequence: TGTGCCAGCGCCACGGGGACTAGCCGCGCCAATGAGCAGTTCTTC. This sequence encodes CASATGTSRANEQFF.